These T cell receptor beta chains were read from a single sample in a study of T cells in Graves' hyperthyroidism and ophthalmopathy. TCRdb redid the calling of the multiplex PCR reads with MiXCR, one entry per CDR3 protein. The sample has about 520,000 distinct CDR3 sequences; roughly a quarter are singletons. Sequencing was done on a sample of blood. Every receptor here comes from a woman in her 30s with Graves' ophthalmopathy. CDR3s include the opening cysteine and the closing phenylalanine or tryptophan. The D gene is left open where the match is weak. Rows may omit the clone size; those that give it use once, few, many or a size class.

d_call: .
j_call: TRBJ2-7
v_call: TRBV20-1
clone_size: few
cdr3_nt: TGCAGTGCTTTCCGGGACGTATCTCTCGAGCAGTACTTC
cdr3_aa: CSAFRDVSLEQYF

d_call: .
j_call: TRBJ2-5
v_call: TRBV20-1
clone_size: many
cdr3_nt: TGCAGTGCTACGCTCCCCGGGACCGCAGAGACCCAGTACTTC
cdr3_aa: CSATLPGTAETQYF

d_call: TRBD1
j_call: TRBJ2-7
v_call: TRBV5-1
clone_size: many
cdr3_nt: TGCGCCAGCAGGACCCGGACAGGGGCGTACTACGAGCAGTACTTC
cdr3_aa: CASRTRTGAYYEQYF

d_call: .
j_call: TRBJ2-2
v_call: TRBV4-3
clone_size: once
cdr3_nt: TGCGCCAGCAGCCAAGGTCTAGCCCTGAACACCGGGGAGCTGTTTTTT
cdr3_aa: CASSQGLALNTGELFF

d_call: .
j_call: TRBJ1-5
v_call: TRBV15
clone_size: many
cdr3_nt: TGTGCCACCAGCAGGGGATCCGTCAGCAATCAGCCCCAGCATTTT
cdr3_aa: CATSRGSVSNQPQHF

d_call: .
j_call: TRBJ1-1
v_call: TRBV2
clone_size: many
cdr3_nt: TGTGCCAGCCAGGGCCGGAACACTGAAGCTTTCTTT
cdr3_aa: CASQGRNTEAFF

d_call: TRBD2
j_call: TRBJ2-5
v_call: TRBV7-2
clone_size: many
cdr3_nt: TGTGCCAGCAGCACCGATGGGCGGGGGTCGGAGACCCAGTACTTC
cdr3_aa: CASSTDGRGSETQYF

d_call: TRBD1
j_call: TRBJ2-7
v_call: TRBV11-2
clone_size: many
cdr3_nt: TGTGCCAGCAGCTCACACAGGGGGAGCTCCTACGAGCAGTACTTC
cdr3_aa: CASSSHRGSSYEQYF

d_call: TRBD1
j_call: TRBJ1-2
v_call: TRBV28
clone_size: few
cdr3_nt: TGTGCCAGCAGCTTGACAGGGGATGGTGGCTACACCTTC
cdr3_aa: CASSLTGDGGYTF

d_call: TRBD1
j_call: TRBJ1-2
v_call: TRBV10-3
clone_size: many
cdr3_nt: TGTGCCATCACTCCCAGGGGGCTCGACTATGGCTACACCTTC
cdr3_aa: CAITPRGLDYGYTF

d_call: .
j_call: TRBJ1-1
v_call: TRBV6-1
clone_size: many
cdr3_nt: TGTGCCAGCTTGGACATCTCGAACACTGAAGCTTTCTTT
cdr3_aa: CASLDISNTEAFF

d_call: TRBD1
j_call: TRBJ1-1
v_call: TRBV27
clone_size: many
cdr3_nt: TGTGCCAGCAGTACCGGGACAGCCACTGAAGCCTTCTTT
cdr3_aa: CASSTGTATEAFF

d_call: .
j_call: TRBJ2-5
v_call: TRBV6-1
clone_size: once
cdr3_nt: TGTGCCAGCAGTCTCGGTGGGGGGACAGAGACCCAGTACTTC
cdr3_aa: CASSLGGGTETQYF

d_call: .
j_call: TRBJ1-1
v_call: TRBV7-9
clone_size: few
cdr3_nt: TGTGCCAGCAGCCCCGCGTGGAGGGTGGACACTGAAGCTTTCTTT
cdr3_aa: CASSPAWRVDTEAFF

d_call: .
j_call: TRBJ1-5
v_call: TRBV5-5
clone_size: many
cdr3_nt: TGTGCCAGCAGCTTGATGTCGGGCAGGGGAAATCAGCCCCAGCATTTT
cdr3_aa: CASSLMSGRGNQPQHF

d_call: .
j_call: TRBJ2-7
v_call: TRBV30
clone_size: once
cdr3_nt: TGTGCCTGGAGTATAAGCGAGACCTCCTACGAGCAGTACTTC
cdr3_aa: CAWSISETSYEQYF

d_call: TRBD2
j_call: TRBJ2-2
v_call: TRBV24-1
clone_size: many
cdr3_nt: TGTGCCACCAGTGACCTGGGGCGGGGGGACGTCGGGGAGCTGTTTTTT
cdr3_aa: CATSDLGRGDVGELFF

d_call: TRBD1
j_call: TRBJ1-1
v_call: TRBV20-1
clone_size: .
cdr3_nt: TGCAGTGCTAGAAGTCCCGGGACAGAGAACACTGAAGCTTTCTTT
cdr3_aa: CSARSPGTENTEAFF

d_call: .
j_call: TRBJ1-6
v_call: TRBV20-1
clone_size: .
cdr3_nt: TGCAGTGCGACGCGGGGAATGGACAATTCACCCCTCCACTTT
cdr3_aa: CSATRGMDNSPLHF

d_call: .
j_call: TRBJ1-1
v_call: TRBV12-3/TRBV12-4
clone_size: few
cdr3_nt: TGTGCCAGCAGTTTGAGGAGCCGAGCTGAAGCTTTCTTT
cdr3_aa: CASSLRSRAEAFF

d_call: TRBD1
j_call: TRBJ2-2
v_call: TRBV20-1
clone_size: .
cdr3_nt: TGCAGTGCTAGTGAGTGGCAGGGGGCTAGCACCGGGGAGCTGTTTTTT
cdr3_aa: CSASEWQGASTGELFF

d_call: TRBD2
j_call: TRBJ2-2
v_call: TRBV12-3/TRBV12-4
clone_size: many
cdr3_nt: TGTGCCAGCAGTCCTACAGGCCAGCGGGGCACCGGGGAGCTGTTTTTT
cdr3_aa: CASSPTGQRGTGELFF

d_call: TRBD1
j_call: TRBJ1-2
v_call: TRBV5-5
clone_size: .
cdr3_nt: TGTGCCAGCAGCTCAGTGACAGGGACTACTAACTATGGCTACACCTTC
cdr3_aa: CASSSVTGTTNYGYTF

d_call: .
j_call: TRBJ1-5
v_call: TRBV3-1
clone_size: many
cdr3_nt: TGTGCCAGCAGCCAGGAGGGTCAGCCCCAGCATTTT
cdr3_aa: CASSQEGQPQHF

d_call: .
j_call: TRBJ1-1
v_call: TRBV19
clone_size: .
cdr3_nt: TGTGCCAGTAGTCTATACAACACAGGTTACACTGAAGCTTTCTTT
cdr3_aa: CASSLYNTGYTEAFF

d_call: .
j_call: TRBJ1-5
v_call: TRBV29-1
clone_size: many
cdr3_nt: TGCAGCGTTGGCGCAGGGGAAAATCAGCCCCAGCATTTT
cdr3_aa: CSVGAGENQPQHF

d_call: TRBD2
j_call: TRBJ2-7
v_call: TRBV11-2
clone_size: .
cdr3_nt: TGTGCCAGCAGCTTAGAACTAGCGGCAGCCTACGAGCAGTACTTC
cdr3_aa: CASSLELAAAYEQYF

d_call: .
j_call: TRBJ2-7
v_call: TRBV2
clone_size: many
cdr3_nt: TGTGCCAGCAAACCCGGGGGTCACGAGCAGTACTTC
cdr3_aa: CASKPGGHEQYF